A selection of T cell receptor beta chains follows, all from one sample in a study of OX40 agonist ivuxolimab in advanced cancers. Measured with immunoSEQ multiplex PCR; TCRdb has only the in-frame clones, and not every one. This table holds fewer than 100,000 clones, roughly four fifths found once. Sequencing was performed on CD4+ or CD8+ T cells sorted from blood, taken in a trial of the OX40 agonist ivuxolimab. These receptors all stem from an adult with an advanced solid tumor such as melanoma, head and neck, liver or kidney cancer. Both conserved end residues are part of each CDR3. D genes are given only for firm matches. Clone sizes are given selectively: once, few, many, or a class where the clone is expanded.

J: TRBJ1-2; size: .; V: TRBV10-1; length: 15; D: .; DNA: TGCGCCAGCAGTGAGTCTGCAGGGAATTCCTATGGCTACACCTTC; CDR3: CASSESAGNSYGYTF
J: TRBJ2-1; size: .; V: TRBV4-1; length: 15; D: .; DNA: TGCGCCAGCAGCCAGCCGAACCGGGCCATCAATGAGCAGTTCTTC; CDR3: CASSQPNRAINEQFF
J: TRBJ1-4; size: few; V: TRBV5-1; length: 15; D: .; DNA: TGCGCCAGCGGAGGGGCCGGGGAAACTAATGAAAAACTGTTTTTT; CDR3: CASGGAGETNEKLFF
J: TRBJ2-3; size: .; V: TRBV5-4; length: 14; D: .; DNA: TGTGCCAGCAGCTTTGGGCAGAGCACAGATACGCAGTATTTT; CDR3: CASSFGQSTDTQYF
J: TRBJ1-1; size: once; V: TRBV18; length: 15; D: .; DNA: TGTGCCAGCTCACCTACCGGGACTTTGAACACTGAAGCTTTCTTT; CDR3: CASSPTGTLNTEAFF
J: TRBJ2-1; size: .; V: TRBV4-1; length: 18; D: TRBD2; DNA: TGCGCCAGCAGCCCCCCCCATGGCGGGAGGGCCTCCCTCAATGAGCAGTTCTTC; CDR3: CASSPPHGGRASLNEQFF
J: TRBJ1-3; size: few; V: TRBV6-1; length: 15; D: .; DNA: TGTGCCAGCTTAAGCGGGGTCTTCTCTGGAAACACCATATATTTT; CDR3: CASLSGVFSGNTIYF
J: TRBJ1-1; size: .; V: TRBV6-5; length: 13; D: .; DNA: TGTGCCAGCAGGTGGGGGACGAACACTGAAGCTTTCTTT; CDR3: CASRWGTNTEAFF
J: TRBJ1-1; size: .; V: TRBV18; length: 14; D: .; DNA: TGTGCCAGCTCACGAACAGACACCCAGCGTGAAGCTTTCTTT; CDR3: CASSRTDTQREAFF
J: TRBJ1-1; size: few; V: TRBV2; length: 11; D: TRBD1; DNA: TGTGCCAGCACGGGACAGGTTGAAGCTTTCTTT; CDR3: CASTGQVEAFF
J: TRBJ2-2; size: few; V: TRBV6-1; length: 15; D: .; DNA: TGTGCCAGCAGCCCAGGACAGCCGAACACCGGGGAGCTGTTTTTT; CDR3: CASSPGQPNTGELFF
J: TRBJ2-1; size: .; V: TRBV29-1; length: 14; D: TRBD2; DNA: TGCAGCGTTTTAAGACTAGCGGCCTACAATGAGCAGTTCTTC; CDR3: CSVLRLAAYNEQFF
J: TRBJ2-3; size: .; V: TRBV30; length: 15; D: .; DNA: TGTGCCTGGAGCCGGGGGACGCCATACGGGGATACGCAGTATTTT; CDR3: CAWSRGTPYGDTQYF